This T cell receptor (beta chain) was sequenced during a study of T cell changes during pregnancy in multiple sclerosis. Repertoires were generated with immunoSEQ multiplex PCR, while TCRdb's copy carries only in-frame clones and drops some. The sample includes 55,000 to 65,000 clones, roughly nine tenths of them seen just once. This CDR3 has 14 residues. Trimming pared 0 bases from V and 3 bases from J, leaving 8 bases between. Germline V gene lookup returns CDR1 SEHNR and CDR2 FQNEAQ (reference sequence). The sequencing used peripheral blood, collected in the first trimester of pregnancy. The source of this sequence is a female donor in good health, enrolled as a control in a pregnancy study. This sequence joins TRBV7-9 and TRBJ1-1; D not certain. CDR3 DNA sequence: TGTGCCAGCAGCTTAGCGCTAAGCGACACTGAAGCTTTCTTT. This sequence encodes CASSLALSDTEAFF.